One and the same sample provided the 28 T cell receptor beta chains below, sequenced in a study of blood T cell repertoires in COVID-19. Sequencing was performed with immunoSEQ multiplex PCR; in TCRdb, only in-frame clones are kept and a portion is missing. The sample has about 190,000 clones; roughly 85% are singletons. The specimen sequenced was peripheral blood. These receptors were collected from a young woman with acute or convalescent COVID-19.

This clone has just a few counts. The chain joins TRBV4-2 to TRBJ1-1; D is perhaps TRBD1 (5 bases). Trimming removed 0 bases from V and 6 bases from J, with 11 bases in between. This CDR3 has 14 residues. In germline, CDR1 is LGHNA, CDR2 YNFKEQ. CDR3 protein: CASSQEGGTAEAFF. CDR3 coding DNA: TGTGCCAGCAGCCAAGAGGGGGGAACTGCTGAAGCTTTCTTT.

CDR3 region: CASSYSGGKGYTF. For the CDR3, the DNA is TGTGCCAGCAGTTACTCAGGGGGAAAAGGCTACACCTTC. J is TRBJ1-2 and V is TRBV6-5; D is possibly TRBD1 (6 bases). V gave up 0 bases and J gave up 8 bases, with 10 bases separating them. This CDR3 contains 13 residues. Germline V gives CDR1 MNHEY, CDR2 SVGAGI.

This clone turned up a few times. The chain uses TRBV27 and TRBJ1-5; TRBD1 is a possible D gene (5 bases). CDR3 length equals 16 residues. Between the trimmed V and J ends, which lost 6 bases and 2 bases, there was a span of 17 bases. Germline V gene lookup returns CDR1 MNHEY and CDR2 SMNVEV (reference sequence). This chain's CDR3 is CASSPLNRRGNQPQHF. The CDR3 region has the DNA TGTGCCAGCAGCCCCCTCAACAGGAGAGGCAATCAGCCCCAGCATTTT.

V and J are TRBV7-2 and TRBJ2-1, with 9 bases aligning to TRBD2. Germline lookup yields CDR1 SGHTA and CDR2 FQGNSA. V trimming: 4 bases; J trimming: 8 bases; junction bases outside the gene matches: 9. The CDR3 covers 15 residues. CDR3 protein: CASSSTSGARHEQFF. In DNA, the CDR3 is TGTGCCAGCAGCTCGACTAGCGGCGCCCGGCATGAGCAGTTCTTC.

This chain joins TRBV2 and TRBJ2-7, with D maybe TRBD1 (6 bases). This CDR3 has 13 residues. Germline V gives CDR1 SNHLY, CDR2 FYNNEI. V was cut by 4 bases and J by 3 bases, with 10 bases left in between. CDR3 in DNA: TGTGCCAGCAGTGTTGGGGGCCTCTACGAGCAGTACTTC. The encoded protein is CASSVGGLYEQYF.

The V gene is TRBV3-1 (or the pseudogene TRBV3-2), the J gene TRBJ1-6; D is possibly TRBD1 (6 bases). CDR3 length: 15 amino acids. Germline V gene lookup returns CDR1 LGHDT and CDR2 YNNKEL (reference sequence). V lost 2 bases, J lost 6 bases, and 11 bases lay in between. CDR3 region: CASSQPGQVNSPLHF. Written as DNA, the CDR3 is TGTGCCAGCAGCCAACCGGGACAAGTTAATTCACCCCTCCACTTT.

CDR3 amino acids: CASSPGQNEQYF. In nucleotides, the CDR3 is TGTGCCAGCTCACCAGGACAGAACGAGCAGTACTTC. The V and J genes are TRBV18 and TRBJ2-7, with D tentatively TRBD1 (6 bases). Trimming took off 2 bases at V and 5 bases at J, with 7 bases between the two ends. The CDR3 runs 12 residues. CDR1 is KGHSH and CDR2 is LQKENI in the germline V gene.

The chain recombines TRBV12-5 with TRBJ2-2; TRBD2 matches 12 bases. From germline, CDR1 is LGHNT and CDR2 FRNRAP. Trimming removed 2 bases from V and 9 bases from J; junction bases left unmatched: 7. The CDR3 loop spans 16 amino acids. The CDR3 nucleotides read TGTGCTAGTGGTTTGATGACTAGCGGGGGTTCCAGGGAGCTGTTTTTT. Translated, it gives CASGLMTSGGSRELFF.

The chain recombines TRBV6-4 with TRBJ1-2; weak D call: TRBD1 (6 bases). Trimming left V 0 bases short and J 7 bases short, with 9 bases between. Germline V gives CDR1 MRHNA, CDR2 SNTAGT. There are 13 residues in the CDR3. CDR3 DNA sequence: TGTGCCAGCAGTGACTCCGGGACAACTGGCTACACCTTC. It specifies CASSDSGTTGYTF.

The genes are TRBV6-5 and TRBJ1-3, with unresolved D. CDR1 and CDR2 (germline): MNHEY, SVGAGI. The CDR3 consists of 15 residues. Deletions cut 7 bases from V and 2 bases from J, with 15 bases between. The CDR3 spells CASTNEWGAGNTIYF. In nucleotides, the CDR3 is TGTGCCAGCACCAACGAGTGGGGAGCTGGAAACACCATATATTTT.

This rearrangement joins TRBV4-2 to TRBJ1-1; 7 bases are shared with TRBD1. Germline V CDR1 and CDR2: LGHNA, YNFKEQ. The CDR3 extends over 14 amino acids. Germline trimming cut 5 bases from V and 3 bases from J; bases unmatched to any gene: 6. CDR3 amino acids: CASSSGTVDTEAFF. In nucleotides, the CDR3 is TGTGCCAGCAGCTCCGGGACAGTAGACACTGAAGCTTTCTTT.

This rearrangement joins TRBV14 to TRBJ1-6; D not certain. Trimming left V 1 base short and J 7 bases short, with 14 bases between. In germline, CDR1 is SGHDN, CDR2 FVKESK. This CDR3 contains 16 residues. The CDR3 nucleotides are TGTGCCAGCAGCCAAGCCCTCGGGGTGAGGAATTCACCCCTCCACTTT. This translates into CASSQALGVRNSPLHF.

The chain combines TRBV29-1 with TRBJ1-6; TRBD1 agrees at 7 bases. The germline gives CDR1 SQVTM, CDR2 ANQGSEA. Trimming removed 7 bases from V and 7 bases from J; junction bases left unmatched: 7. The CDR3 spans 13 residues. CDR3 loop: CSGRQGENSPLHF. The CDR3 DNA reads TGCAGCGGCAGACAGGGAGAGAATTCACCCCTCCACTTT.

The V gene is TRBV27, the J gene TRBJ2-1, with TRBD2 identical over 16 bases. The CDR3 spans 15 residues. V shed 7 bases, J shed 12 bases, and the junction held 9 bases outside the gene matches. Per germline, CDR1 MNHEY and CDR2 SMNVEV (reference sequence). CDR3 bases: TGTGCCAGCACCTCCGGGACTAGCGGGAGGGCCTGGCAGTTCTTC. Protein: CASTSGTSGRAWQFF.

V is TRBV19 and J is TRBJ1-2; 8 bases are shared with TRBD1. This CDR3 has 13 residues. J gave up 6 bases and V 5 bases, and 5 bases lay outside the gene matches. The V gene's germline CDR1 is LNHDA and CDR2 SQIVND (reference sequence). The CDR3 DNA reads TGTGCCAGTAGTTTACAGGACAGGGATGGCTACACCTTC. Its protein product is CASSLQDRDGYTF.

In its sample, this clone was seen a few times. V is TRBV5-1 and J is TRBJ2-7; 10 nucleotides match TRBD2. This CDR3 region has 13 residues. Germline CDR1 SGHRS, CDR2 YFSETQ. V trimming: 4 bases; J trimming: 5 bases; junction bases outside the gene matches: 3. The CDR3 is CASSLAGANEQYF. The CDR3 nucleotides are TGCGCCAGCAGCCTAGCGGGGGCGAACGAGCAGTACTTC.

This clone was found once. CDR3 coding DNA: TGTGCCAGCAGTGAACGGACAGGATCTAGTAAAGCCTACGAGCAGTACTTC. Its protein product is CASSERTGSSKAYEQYF. This chain joins TRBV6-1 and TRBJ2-7; 7 positions agree with TRBD1. The CDR3 is made up of 17 amino acids. From germline, CDR1 is MNHNS and CDR2 SASEGT. V shed 2 bases and J 2 bases; nucleotides not matched to a gene: 12.

The chain is built from TRBV5-5 and TRBJ2-3; a possible D gene is TRBD2 (6 bases). The V end was cut by 5 bases, the J end by 6 bases, with 13 bases between. Germline V gene sequence: CDR1 SGHKS, CDR2 YYEKEE (reference sequence). This CDR3 contains 13 residues. The CDR3 protein is CASRSGGADTQYF. Here the CDR3 DNA reads TGTGCCAGCAGATCAGGCGGGGCTGATACGCAGTATTTT.

The rearrangement uses TRBV5-6 and TRBJ1-2; D might be TRBD1 (6 bases). The CDR3 is 17 residues long. V was shortened by 0 bases and J by 8 bases, with 23 bases between the two germline ends. Per the germline V gene, CDR1 is SGHDT and CDR2 is YYEEEE. The CDR3 loop reads CASSLVAGGRILSGYTF. The CDR3 coding sequence is TGTGCCAGCAGCTTGGTGGCCGGGGGGCGGATTCTGAGCGGCTACACCTTC.

The rearrangement uses TRBV30 and TRBJ1-1; D is uncertain. The V end was cut by 3 bases, the J end by 0 bases, with 14 bases between. This CDR3 comprises 15 residues. From germline, CDR1 is GTSNPN and CDR2 SVGIG (reference sequence). CDR3 sequence (DNA): TGTGCCTGGAGACGACACGTGGGTATGAACACTGAAGCTTTCTTT. Translation: CAWRRHVGMNTEAFF.

This clone turned up a few times. The chain uses TRBV2 and TRBJ2-7, with D unclear. Germline V gene data show CDR1 as SNHLY and CDR2 as FYNNEI. The CDR3 runs 13 residues. V lost 4 bases and J 1 base, leaving 8 bases between the germline ends. This chain's CDR3 is CASSVRQSYEQYF. The CDR3 nucleotides read TGTGCCAGCAGTGTTCGACAATCCTACGAGCAGTACTTC.

This chain links TRBV5-1 with TRBJ2-7; D is perhaps TRBD2 (5 bases). The CDR3 consists of 14 residues. Trimming shortened V by 4 bases and J by 1 base, and 12 bases separated the two germline ends. CDR1 SGHRS and CDR2 YFSETQ come from the germline V gene. The CDR3 reads CASSMSGTSYEQYF. The CDR3, as DNA: TGCGCCAGCAGCATGAGCGGAACATCCTACGAGCAGTACTTC.

V usage is TRBV11-1 and J usage is TRBJ2-7; the D gene is possibly TRBD2 (8 bases). This CDR3 has 15 amino acids. With 1 base removed from V and 8 bases from J, the gap between germline ends came to 18 bases. From germline, CDR1 is SGHAT and CDR2 FQDESV (reference sequence). CDR3 coding DNA: TGTGCCAGCAGCTTAGTCGGGAGGGACAGCAAGAAGCAGTACTTC. This sequence encodes CASSLVGRDSKKQYF.

This clone came up a few times. One junction end does not reproduce the germline sequence, and a read error may be involved. CDR3 sequence reads: CSRQQGSLLHF. Here the CDR3 DNA reads TGCAGCAGACAACAGGGGTCACTCCTCCACTTT. The V call is TRBV20-1, the J call TRBJ1-6; TRBD1 agrees at 7 bases. The germline CDR1 and CDR2 sequences are DFQATT and SNEGSKA (reference sequence). The CDR3 contains 11 residues.

The chain recombines TRBV6-5 with TRBJ2-7; tentative D call: TRBD2 (6 bases). The V and J ends lost 7 bases and 3 bases respectively, with 13 bases between them. The CDR3 spans 13 residues. Germline V CDR1 and CDR2: MNHEY, SVGAGI. DNA of the CDR3: TGTGCCAGCACACGACCGGGACTCTACGAGCAGTACTTC. Translating it yields CASTRPGLYEQYF.

The chain recombines TRBV18 with TRBJ2-7, with TRBD2 matching over 10 bases. CDR1 KGHSH and CDR2 LQKENI come from the germline V gene. V dropped 3 bases and J dropped 1; count of bases not matched to a gene: 6. This CDR3 is built from 16 residues. The CDR3, as DNA: TGTGCCAGCTCACCCGGCAGGACTAGCGGATCCTACGAGCAGTACTTC. It codes for CASSPGRTSGSYEQYF.

This rearrangement joins TRBV9 to TRBJ2-1, with 8 positions matching TRBD1. Germline V gene data show CDR1 as SGDLS and CDR2 as YYNGEE. The CDR3 extends over 14 amino acids. V was clipped by 4 bases and J by 8 bases; unmatched bases: 8. CDR3 nucleotide sequence: TGTGCCAGCAGCCTTAGACAGGGGATGGATGAGCAGTTCTTC. It is translated as CASSLRQGMDEQFF.

The V call is TRBV19, the J call TRBJ2-7, with a possible D match to TRBD2 (6 bases). The CDR3 contains 15 residues. V shed 4 bases and J shed 1 base, with 14 bases lying between them. Germline values: CDR1 LNHDA, CDR2 SQIVND (reference sequence). Written as DNA, the CDR3 is TGTGCCAGTAGTACCGGACTAATTGGGTCCTACGAGCAGTACTTC. Translation gives CASSTGLIGSYEQYF. The full variable domain, completed using reference TRBV19 and TRBJ2-7, is DGGITQSPKYLFRKEGQNVTLSCEQNLNHDAMYWYRQDPGQGLRLIYYSQIVNDFQKGDIAEGYSVSREKKESFPLTVTSAQKNPTAFYLCASSTGLIGSYEQYFGPGTRLTVT.